The 27 T cell receptor beta chains below come from one sample, sequenced in a study of read filtering for tumor transcriptome and immune sequencing. From 300 to 400 ng of RNA, a library with molecular barcoded alpha/delta and beta/gamma adaptors was made. In TCRdb, the reads were re-called with MiXCR into one record per CDR3 protein. The sample records 75,000 to 95,000 distinct CDR3 sequences, 12% being singletons. Sample: a population of CD138-negative cells sorted from bone marrow. The receptors come from a donor at least 40 years old with multiple myeloma.

A remark on this clonotype: A much larger clone lies a single base off, so this may be a read error. The chain has TRBV20-1 and TRBJ2-5; D could derive from TRBD1 or TRBD2 (5 bases each). The CDR3 is 13 amino acids. Germline CDR1 is DFQATT and CDR2 is SNEGSKA (reference sequence). V lost 5 bases and J 7 bases, leaving 17 bases between the germline ends. The CDR3 loop is CSAASGTKGTQYF. The CDR3 DNA reads as TGCAGTGCTGCCTCCGGGACGAAAGGGACCCAGTACTTC.

In its sample, this clonotype was seen a few times. The V gene is TRBV28, the J gene TRBJ2-7; D not resolved. The germline V gene has CDR1 MDHEN and CDR2 SYDVKM. This CDR3 region has 11 residues. V lost 7 bases and J lost 3, with 7 bases in between. DNA of the CDR3: TGTGCCAGCAAGGGATTCTACGAGCAGTACTTC. Translation: CASKGFYEQYF.

This clonotype was recorded at least ten times. Compared with germline, one end of the junction differs, possibly owing to a read error. V gene TRBV12-3 or TRBV12-4 combines with J gene TRBJ2-5; D is possibly TRBD2 (5 bases). The length of the CDR3 is 13 residues. CDR3 coding DNA: TGTGCCTGCAGTAAAAGCGGCCAAGAGACCCAGTACTTC. It specifies CACSKSGQETQYF.

This clonotype appeared many times. The J gene is TRBJ2-6, the V gene TRBV5-1; 9 bases line up with TRBD1. With V trimmed by 7 bases and J by 2 bases, 10 bases remained unmatched. This CDR3 contains 17 residues. CDR1 SGHRS and CDR2 YFSETQ come from the germline V gene. CDR3 residues: CASGPLGQGPGANVLTF. In nucleotides, the CDR3 is TGCGCCAGCGGCCCGTTGGGACAGGGTCCTGGGGCCAACGTCCTGACTTTC.

This clonotype has ten or more counts. The CDR3 DNA sequence: TGCAGTGCCCTCCAAGGGTCGGGCACTGAAGCTTTCTTT. As protein: CSALQGSGTEAFF. The chain couples TRBV20-1 to TRBJ1-1; the D is unclear. Trimming left V 6 bases short and J 4 bases short, with 15 bases between. Per germline, CDR1 DFQATT and CDR2 SNEGSKA (reference sequence). This CDR3 comprises 13 residues.

This clonotype was counted at least ten times. The chain uses TRBV20-1 and TRBJ2-2; maybe TRBD1 (5 bases). The CDR3 runs 13 residues. Between the trimmed V and J ends, which lost 0 bases and 6 bases, there was a span of 8 bases. Looked up from germline, CDR1 is DFQATT and CDR2 is SNEGSKA (reference sequence). The CDR3 nucleotides are TGCAGTGCTAGAGATCCAGGGCCCGGGGAGCTGTTTTTT. This sequence encodes CSARDPGPGELFF.

This clonotype was detected ten times or more. This chain links TRBV7-8 with TRBJ1-2; 9 bases match TRBD1. V dropped 6 bases and J dropped 0; count of bases not matched to a gene: 5. Germline assignment: CDR1 SGHVS and CDR2 FQNEAQ. This CDR3 has 15 residues. CDR3 sequence reads: CASSRDRDPNYGYTF. CDR3 sequence (DNA): TGTGCCAGCAGTCGGGACAGGGACCCTAACTATGGCTACACCTTC. Using reference TRBV7-8 and TRBJ1-2 for the parts outside the CDR3, the full variable domain is GAGVSQSPRYKVAKRGQDVALRCDPISGHVSLFWYQQALGQGPEFLTYFQNEAQLDKSGLPSDRFFAERPEGSVSTLKIQRTQQEDSAVYLCASSRDRDPNYGYTFGSGTRLTVV.

In this sample, this clonotype turned up many times. The chain uses TRBV12-3 or TRBV12-4 and TRBJ1-2; TRBD1 is a possible D gene (6 bases). V was trimmed by 5 bases and J by 0 bases, leaving 7 bases between them. CDR3 length equals 13 residues. As DNA, the CDR3 is TGTGCCAGCAGTCCAGGGGCTAACTATGGCTACACCTTC. Amino acids: CASSPGANYGYTF.

The table lists this clonotype with a few counts. A much larger clone differs by one base, so this may be a read error. The chain has TRBV7-2 and TRBJ1-5; no reliable D call. The germline V and J ends were trimmed by 1 base and 9 bases, with 13 bases remaining between them. Germline V gives CDR1 SGHTA, CDR2 FQGNSA. The CDR3 has 14 residues. The CDR3 bases are TGTGCCAGCAGCTTAGAGTTGGGGTTTCGGCCCCAGCATTTT. It translates to CASSLELGFRPQHF.

This clonotype was seen repeatedly, ten times or more. The V call is TRBV4-2, the J call TRBJ2-3, with 7 bases aligning to TRBD2. The CDR3 extends over 15 amino acids. The germline V gene has CDR1 LGHNA and CDR2 YNFKEQ. V was pared by 2 bases and J by 4 bases, with 6 bases of the junction left unmatched. CDR3 in DNA: TGTGCCAGCAGCCAATTAGGGCTAGCGGCAGATACGCAGTATTTT. Its protein product is CASSQLGLAADTQYF.

This clonotype was seen repeatedly, ten times or more. The chain combines TRBV7-3 with TRBJ2-1, with D perhaps TRBD2 (6 bases). The CDR3 runs to 15 residues. The germline CDR1 and CDR2 sequences are SGHTA and FQGTGA. V was cut by 2 bases and J by 2 bases, with 10 bases left in between. The chain's CDR3 is CASSLLADPYNEQFF. CDR3 bases: TGTGCCAGCAGCTTATTAGCGGACCCCTACAATGAGCAGTTCTTC.

This clonotype was recorded many times. The CDR3 DNA is TGCAGCGTTGTAGAAGCGTACAATGAGCAGTTCTTC. Protein: CSVVEAYNEQFF. The chain links TRBV29-1 to TRBJ2-1, with D hard to call. This CDR3 is built from 12 residues. V was cut by 4 bases and J by 4 bases, with 8 bases left in between. CDR1 and CDR2 from the germline V gene are SQVTM and ANQGSEA.

This clonotype was seen once. This clone may be a read error of a much larger clone one base away. The rearrangement uses TRBV12-3 or TRBV12-4 and TRBJ1-1; a weak D match, TRBD1 (5 bases). The J call may be incorrect, as the DNA end agrees better with TRBJ1-6. The length of the CDR3 is 13 residues. CDR3 in amino acids: CAGSFEGSSPLHF. As DNA, the CDR3 is TGTGCCGGCAGTTTCGAGGGGAGTTCACCCCTCCACTTT.

In regard to this clonotype: A read error may explain this, as a much larger clone is one base away. The rearrangement uses TRBV11-2 and TRBJ2-7; weak D call: TRBD2 (6 bases). CDR3 length: 13 residues. Trimming took off 6 bases at V and 6 bases at J, with 15 bases between the two ends. The germline gives CDR1 SGHAT, CDR2 FQNNGV. DNA for the CDR3: TGTGCCAGCAGTCCTTCGGGAGTAGGCGAGCAGTACTTC. Translating gives CASSPSGVGEQYF.

Ten or more counts support this clonotype. The chain has TRBV30 and TRBJ1-1; TRBD1 might be the D (5 bases). Looked up from germline, CDR1 is GTSNPN and CDR2 is SVGIG (reference sequence). The ends were cut back, 3 bases at V and 8 bases at J, with 7 bases in the middle. The CDR3 sequence is 10 residues long. The CDR3 DNA reads as TGTGCCTGGAGGGGGGAGGAAGCTTTCTTT. Amino acids: CAWRGEEAFF.

This clonotype was observed at least ten times. The rearrangement uses TRBV29-1 and TRBJ2-3; TRBD2 might be the D (7 bases). V was shortened by 4 bases and J by 4 bases, with 9 bases between the two germline ends. The V gene's germline CDR1 is SQVTM and CDR2 ANQGSEA. The CDR3 is made up of 12 amino acids. The chain's CDR3 is CSVGGGADTQYF. CDR3 coding DNA: TGCAGCGTTGGGGGGGGCGCAGATACGCAGTATTTT.

This clonotype has at least ten counts. J is TRBJ2-1 and V is TRBV3-1, with 10 bases aligning to TRBD2. The germline CDR1 and CDR2 sequences are LGHDT and YNNKEL (reference sequence). The length of the CDR3 is 21 residues. V lost 1 base and J lost 0; bases outside the gene matches: 15. DNA of the CDR3: TGTGCCAGCAGCCAAGTGTCTGGGGGGCGGGCTAGCGGGAGCTCCTACAATGAGCAGTTCTTC. Protein product: CASSQVSGGRASGSSYNEQFF.

The V gene is TRBV20-1, the J gene TRBJ2-3, with D perhaps matching TRBD1 (6 bases). The CDR3 spans 15 residues. CDR1 DFQATT and CDR2 SNEGSKA come from the germline V gene (reference sequence). Trimming removed 3 bases at V and 4 bases at J, with 17 bases between. This CDR3 is CSASPSGRGSDTQYF. The CDR3 DNA reads as TGCAGTGCTAGTCCCTCGGGCAGGGGTTCAGATACGCAGTATTTT.

This clonotype was detected many times. The chain links TRBV6-2 or TRBV6-3 to TRBJ2-5; D is undetermined. Germline CDR1 is MNHEY and CDR2 is SVGEGT. The CDR3 has 13 amino acids. V lost 2 bases, J lost 0 bases, and 4 bases lay in between. CDR3 sequence reads: CASSYRYQETQYF. In DNA, the CDR3 is TGTGCCAGCAGTTACCGGTACCAAGAGACCCAGTACTTC.

This clonotype has a count of ten or more. The junction and the germline gene differ at one end; a read error may be behind it. The genes are TRBV14 and TRBJ1-1, with D uncertain. Germline-derived CDR1 and CDR2 are SGHDN and FVKESK. The CDR3 consists of 12 residues. CDR3 DNA sequence: TGTGCCAGCAGCCATTCGAACGCTGAAGCTTTCTTT. Translation: CASSHSNAEAFF.

The table lists this clonotype with a few counts. This chain uses TRBV5-1 with TRBJ2-1; 10 bases map to TRBD2. Germline CDR1 reads SGHRS; CDR2 reads YFSETQ. V lost 0 bases to trimming and J lost 6 bases; unmatched junction nucleotides: 3. CDR3 size: 15 residues. DNA of the CDR3: TGCGCCAGCAGCTTGGACCTAGCGGGAGTCAATGAGCAGTTCTTC. Translation gives CASSLDLAGVNEQFF.

In this sample, this clonotype turned up a few times. The CDR3 DNA is TGTGCCAGCAGCTGGTCATGGGGTGGGGGGGAGACCCAGTACTTC. Amino acids: CASSWSWGGGETQYF. The chain uses TRBV11-2 and TRBJ2-5; possibly TRBD2 for D (6 bases). Looked up from germline, CDR1 is SGHAT and CDR2 is FQNNGV. V lost 4 bases, J lost 5 bases, and 17 bases lay in between. This CDR3 region has 15 residues.

This clonotype was detected ten times or more. The chain links TRBV5-1 to TRBJ2-1; no clear D gene. CDR1 SGHRS and CDR2 YFSETQ come from the germline V gene. The length of the CDR3 is 16 residues. Deletions cut 0 bases from V and 0 bases from J, with 10 bases between. CDR3 bases: TGCGCCAGCAGCTTGGCCCCTGCTAACTCCTACAATGAGCAGTTCTTC. It encodes CASSLAPANSYNEQFF.

The chain joins TRBV12-3 or TRBV12-4 to TRBJ2-1; 8 bases agree with TRBD2. The CDR3 sequence is 14 residues long. J gave up 8 bases and V 3 bases, and 6 bases lay outside the gene matches. CDR3 sequence: CASSFAGGRDEQFF. The CDR3 nucleotides are TGTGCCAGCAGTTTCGCGGGAGGAAGGGATGAGCAGTTCTTC.

This clonotype was recorded many times. The J gene is TRBJ2-3, the V gene TRBV28, with D tentatively TRBD1 (6 bases). CDR1 and CDR2 (germline): MDHEN, SYDVKM. V dropped 7 bases and J dropped 4 bases, with 18 bases sitting between them. This CDR3 region has 15 residues. This CDR3 reads CASNSFRDTPDTQYF. CDR3 sequence (DNA): TGTGCCAGCAATTCATTCCGGGACACCCCAGATACGCAGTATTTT.

This clonotype was detected a few times. The chain has TRBV20-1 and TRBJ2-4, with D possibly being TRBD1 (6 bases). The germline V and J ends were trimmed by 4 bases and 10 bases, with 20 bases remaining between them. Germline CDR1 and CDR2: DFQATT and SNEGSKA (reference sequence). The CDR3 sequence is 14 residues long. The CDR3 DNA sequence: TGCAGTGCTACTTACAGGGAAAAGGGGGAGATTCAGTACTTC. Its translation is CSATYREKGEIQYF.

This clonotype was picked up many times. The V call is TRBV20-1, the J call TRBJ1-5; TRBD1 might be the D (5 bases). The CDR3 covers 13 residues. With 5 bases removed from V and 3 bases from J, the gap between germline ends came to 11 bases. Germline CDR1 and CDR2: DFQATT and SNEGSKA (reference sequence). The DNA of the CDR3 is TGCAGTGCTGCGCAGGGAATCAATCAGCCCCAGCATTTT. Translated: CSAAQGINQPQHF.